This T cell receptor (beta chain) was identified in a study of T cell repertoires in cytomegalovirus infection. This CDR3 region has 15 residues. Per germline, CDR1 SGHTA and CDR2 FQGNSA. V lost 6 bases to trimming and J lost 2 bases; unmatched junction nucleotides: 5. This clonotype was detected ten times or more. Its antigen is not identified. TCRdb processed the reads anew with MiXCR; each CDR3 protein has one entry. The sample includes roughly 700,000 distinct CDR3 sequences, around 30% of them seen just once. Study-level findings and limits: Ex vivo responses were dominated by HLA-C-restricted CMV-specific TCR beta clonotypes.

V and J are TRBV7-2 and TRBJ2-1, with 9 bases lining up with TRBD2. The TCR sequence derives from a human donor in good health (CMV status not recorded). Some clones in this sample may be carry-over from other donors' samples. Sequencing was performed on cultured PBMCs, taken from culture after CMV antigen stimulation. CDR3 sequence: CASRYRLAAYNEQFF. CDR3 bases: TGTGCCAGCAGATATCGACTAGCGGCCTACAATGAGCAGTTCTTC.